This note documents a single T cell receptor beta chain sequence. Trimming took 1 base from V and 5 from J; bases not matched to a gene: 13. The CDR3 is 18 residues long. Germline V gene sequence: CDR1 SGDLS, CDR2 YYNGEE. TCRdb re-called the RT-PCR reads through MiXCR, storing one row per CDR3 protein. The sample consists of about 19,000 distinct CDR3 sequences, 4.9% of them appearing once. The sample originates from a study of patients and donors after allogeneic stem cell transplantation. The rearrangement links TRBV9 to TRBJ2-1; TRBD1 agrees at 9 bases. Material: blood, either unsorted or a sorted T cell fraction (not recorded which). This receptor was obtained from a human donor who was either an allogeneic HSCT recipient or a stem cell or donor lymphocyte infusion donor (not recorded which). It is not recorded whose cells these are; they may come from a transplant donor. CDR3 sequence: CASSVPNPGTGINNEQFF. DNA of the CDR3: TGTGCCAGCAGCGTACCCAACCCGGGGACAGGGATTAACAATGAGCAGTTCTTC.